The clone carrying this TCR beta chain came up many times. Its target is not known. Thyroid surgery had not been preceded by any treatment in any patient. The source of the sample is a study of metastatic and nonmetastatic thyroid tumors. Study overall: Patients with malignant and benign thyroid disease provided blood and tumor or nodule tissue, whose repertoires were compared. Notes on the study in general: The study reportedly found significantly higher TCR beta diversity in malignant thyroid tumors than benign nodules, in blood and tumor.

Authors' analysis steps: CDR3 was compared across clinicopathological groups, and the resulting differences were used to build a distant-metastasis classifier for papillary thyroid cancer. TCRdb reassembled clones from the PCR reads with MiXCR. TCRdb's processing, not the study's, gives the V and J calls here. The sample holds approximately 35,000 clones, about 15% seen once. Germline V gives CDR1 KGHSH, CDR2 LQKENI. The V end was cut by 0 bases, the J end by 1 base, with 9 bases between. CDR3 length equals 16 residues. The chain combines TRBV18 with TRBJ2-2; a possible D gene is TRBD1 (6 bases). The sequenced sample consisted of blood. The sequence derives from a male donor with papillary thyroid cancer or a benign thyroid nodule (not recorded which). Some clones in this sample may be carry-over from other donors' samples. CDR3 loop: CASSPPQGWNTGELFF. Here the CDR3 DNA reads TGTGCCAGCTCACCACCTCAGGGGTGGAACACCGGGGAGCTGTTTTTT. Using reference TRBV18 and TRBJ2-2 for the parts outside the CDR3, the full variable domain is NAGVMQNPRHLVRRRGQEARLRCSPMKGHSHVYWYRQLPEEGLKFMVYLQKENIIDESGMPKERFSAEFPKEGPSILRIQQVVRGDSAAYFCASSPPQGWNTGELFFGEGSRLTVL.